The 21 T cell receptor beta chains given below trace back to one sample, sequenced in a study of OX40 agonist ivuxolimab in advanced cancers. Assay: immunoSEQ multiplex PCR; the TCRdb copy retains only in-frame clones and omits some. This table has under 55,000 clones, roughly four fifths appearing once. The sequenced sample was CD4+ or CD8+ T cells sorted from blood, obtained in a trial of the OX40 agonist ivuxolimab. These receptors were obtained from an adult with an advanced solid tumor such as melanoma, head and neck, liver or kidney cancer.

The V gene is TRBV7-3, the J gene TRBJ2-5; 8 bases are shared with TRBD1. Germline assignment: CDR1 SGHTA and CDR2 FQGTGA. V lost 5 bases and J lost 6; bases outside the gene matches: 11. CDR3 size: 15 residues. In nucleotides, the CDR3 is TGTGCCAGCAGCCCAAGCCAGGGGGCCATGAAGACCCAGTACTTC. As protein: CASSPSQGAMKTQYF.

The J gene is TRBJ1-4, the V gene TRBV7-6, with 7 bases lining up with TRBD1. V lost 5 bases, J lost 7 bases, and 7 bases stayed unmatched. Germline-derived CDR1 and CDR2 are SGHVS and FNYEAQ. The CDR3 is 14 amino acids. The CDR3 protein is CASSKTGWGEKLFF. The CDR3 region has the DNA TGTGCCAGCAGCAAGACAGGGTGGGGTGAAAAACTGTTTTTT.

The CDR3 spells CASSSGQGQETQYF. CDR3 nucleotides: TGTGCCAGCAGTTCCGGACAGGGGCAAGAGACCCAGTACTTC. This chain links TRBV5-6 with TRBJ2-5; 9 bases are a match to TRBD1. V lost 5 bases to trimming and J lost 2 bases; unmatched junction nucleotides: 4. The CDR3 contains 14 residues. The germline V gene has CDR1 SGHDT and CDR2 YYEEEE.

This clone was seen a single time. The CDR3 sequence is CASSLGAGGGEKLFF. DNA of the CDR3: TGCGCCAGCAGCTTGGGGGCAGGGGGCGGAGAAAAACTGTTTTTT. This rearrangement joins TRBV5-1 to TRBJ1-4; 8 positions agree with TRBD1. V was clipped by 0 bases and J by 8 bases; unmatched bases: 6. The CDR3 is 15 residues long. The germline CDR1 and CDR2 sequences are SGHRS and YFSETQ.

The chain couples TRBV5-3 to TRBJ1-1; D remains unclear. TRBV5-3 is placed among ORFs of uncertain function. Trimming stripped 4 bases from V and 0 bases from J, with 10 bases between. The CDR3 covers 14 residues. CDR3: CARSPPAMNTEAFF. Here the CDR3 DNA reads TGTGCCAGAAGCCCACCGGCCATGAACACTGAAGCTTTCTTT.

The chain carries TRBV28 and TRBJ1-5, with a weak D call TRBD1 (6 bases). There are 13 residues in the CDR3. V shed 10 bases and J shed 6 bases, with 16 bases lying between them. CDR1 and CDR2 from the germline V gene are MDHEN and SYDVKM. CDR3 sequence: CAISGDRGQPQHF. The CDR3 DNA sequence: TGTGCCATTTCAGGGGATCGCGGTCAGCCCCAGCATTTT.

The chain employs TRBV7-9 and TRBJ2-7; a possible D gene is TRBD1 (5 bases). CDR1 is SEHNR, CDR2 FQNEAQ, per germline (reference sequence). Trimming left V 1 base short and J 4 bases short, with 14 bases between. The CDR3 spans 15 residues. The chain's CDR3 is CASSLVETVSYEQYF. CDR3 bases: TGTGCCAGCAGCTTAGTTGAGACAGTAAGTTACGAGCAGTACTTC.

CDR3 DNA sequence: TGCGCCAGCAGTCCGACAGGGGGAAACGGCTACACCTTC. As protein: CASSPTGGNGYTF. This sequence joins TRBV10-1 and TRBJ1-2, with 9 nucleotides matching TRBD1. V lost 5 bases, J lost 8 bases, and 6 bases stayed unmatched. Looked up from germline, CDR1 is WNHNN and CDR2 is SYGVQD (reference sequence). The CDR3 runs 13 residues.

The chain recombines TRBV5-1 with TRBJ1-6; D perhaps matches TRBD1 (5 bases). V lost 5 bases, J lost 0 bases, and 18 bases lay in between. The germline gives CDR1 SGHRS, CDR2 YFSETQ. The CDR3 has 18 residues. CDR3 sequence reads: CASSFDSNSVSYNSPLHF. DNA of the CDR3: TGCGCCAGCAGTTTCGACAGTAACTCCGTCTCCTATAATTCACCCCTCCACTTT.

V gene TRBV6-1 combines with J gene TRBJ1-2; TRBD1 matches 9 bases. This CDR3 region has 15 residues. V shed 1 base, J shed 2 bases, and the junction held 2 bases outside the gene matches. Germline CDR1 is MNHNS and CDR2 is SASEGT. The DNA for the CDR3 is TGTGCCAGCAGTGAAGACAGGGGGCGGAACTATGGCTACACCTTC. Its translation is CASSEDRGRNYGYTF.

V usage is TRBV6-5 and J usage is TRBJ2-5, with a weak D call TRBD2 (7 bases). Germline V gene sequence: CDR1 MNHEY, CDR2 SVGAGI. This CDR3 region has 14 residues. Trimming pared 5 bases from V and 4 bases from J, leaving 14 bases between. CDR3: CASSARGGPETQYF. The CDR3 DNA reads TGTGCCAGCAGTGCTAGGGGGGGACCAGAGACCCAGTACTTC.

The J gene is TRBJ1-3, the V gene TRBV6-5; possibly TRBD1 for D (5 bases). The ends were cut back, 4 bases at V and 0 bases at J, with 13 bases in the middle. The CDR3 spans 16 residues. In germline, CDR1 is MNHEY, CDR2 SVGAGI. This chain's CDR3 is CASSSTTVSSGNTIYF. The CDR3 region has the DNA TGTGCCAGCAGTTCCACGACAGTAAGCTCTGGAAACACCATATATTTT.

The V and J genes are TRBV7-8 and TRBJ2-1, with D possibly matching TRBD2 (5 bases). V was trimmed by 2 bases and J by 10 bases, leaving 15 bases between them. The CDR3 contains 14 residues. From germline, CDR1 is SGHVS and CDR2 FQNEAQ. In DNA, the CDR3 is TGTGCCAGCAGCTTAAATAGCGCCCCTGCGGAGCAGTTCTTC. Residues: CASSLNSAPAEQFF.

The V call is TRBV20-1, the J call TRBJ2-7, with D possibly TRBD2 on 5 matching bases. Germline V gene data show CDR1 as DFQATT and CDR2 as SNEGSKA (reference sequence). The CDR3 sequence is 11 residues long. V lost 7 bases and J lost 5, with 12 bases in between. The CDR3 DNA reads TGCAGTGTGTTACTAGTAGACGAGCAGTACTTC. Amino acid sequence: CSVLLVDEQYF.

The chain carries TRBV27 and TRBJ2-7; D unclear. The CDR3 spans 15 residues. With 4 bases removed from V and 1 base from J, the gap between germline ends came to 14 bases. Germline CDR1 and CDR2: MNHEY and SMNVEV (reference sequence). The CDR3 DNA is TGTGCCAGCAGTTATACCCCGAGGCCATCCTACGAGCAGTACTTC. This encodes CASSYTPRPSYEQYF.

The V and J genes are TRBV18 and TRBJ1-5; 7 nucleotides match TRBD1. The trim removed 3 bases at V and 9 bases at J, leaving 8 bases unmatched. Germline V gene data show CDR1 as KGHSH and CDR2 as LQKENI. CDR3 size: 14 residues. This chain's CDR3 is CASSPGQAGGPQHF. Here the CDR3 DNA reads TGTGCCAGCTCACCCGGACAGGCCGGGGGGCCCCAGCATTTT.

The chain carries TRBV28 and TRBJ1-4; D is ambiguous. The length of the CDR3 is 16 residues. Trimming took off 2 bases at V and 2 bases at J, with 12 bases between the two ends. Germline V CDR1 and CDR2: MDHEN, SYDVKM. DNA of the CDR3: TGTGCCAGCAGTTTAGGCCCGGGAATGACTAATGAAAAACTGTTTTTT. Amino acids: CASSLGPGMTNEKLFF.

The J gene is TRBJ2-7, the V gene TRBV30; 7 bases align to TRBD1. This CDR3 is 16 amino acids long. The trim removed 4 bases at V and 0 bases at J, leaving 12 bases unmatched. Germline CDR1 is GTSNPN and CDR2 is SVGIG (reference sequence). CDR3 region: CAWTRGWGHISYEQYF. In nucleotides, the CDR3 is TGTGCCTGGACCAGGGGGTGGGGGCATATCTCCTACGAGCAGTACTTC.

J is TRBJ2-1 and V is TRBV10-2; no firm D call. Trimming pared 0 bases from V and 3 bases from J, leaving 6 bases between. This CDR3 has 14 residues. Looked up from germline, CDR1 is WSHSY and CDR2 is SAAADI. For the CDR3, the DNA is TGCGCCAGCAGTGAGTCACGGATCTACAATGAGCAGTTCTTC. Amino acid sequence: CASSESRIYNEQFF.

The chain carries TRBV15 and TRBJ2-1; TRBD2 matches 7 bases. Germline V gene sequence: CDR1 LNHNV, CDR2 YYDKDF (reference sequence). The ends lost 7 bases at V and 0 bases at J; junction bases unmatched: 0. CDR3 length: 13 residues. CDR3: CATTSGSYNEQFF. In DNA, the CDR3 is TGTGCCACCACTAGCGGCTCCTACAATGAGCAGTTCTTC.

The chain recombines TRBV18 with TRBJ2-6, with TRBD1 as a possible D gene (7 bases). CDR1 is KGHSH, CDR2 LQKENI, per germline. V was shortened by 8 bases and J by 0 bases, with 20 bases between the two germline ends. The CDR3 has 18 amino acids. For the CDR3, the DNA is TGTGCCAGCACACAAGCAGGGGGGCAAAGCTCTGGGGCCAACGTCCTGACTTTC. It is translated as CASTQAGGQSSGANVLTF.